This is a list of T cell receptor beta chains from one sample in a study of T cells in Graves' hyperthyroidism and ophthalmopathy. Via MiXCR, TCRdb re-called the multiplex PCR reads, giving one row per CDR3 protein. The table has 490,000 or so distinct CDR3 sequences, roughly a sixth seen once. Input material: blood. These receptors were obtained from a woman younger than 45 with Graves' ophthalmopathy. CDR3s include the opening cysteine and the closing phenylalanine or tryptophan. Each record gives: J gene, V gene, clone size, CDR3 length, D gene, CDR3 DNA, CDR3 protein. D genes are given only for firm matches. Expanded clones are given a class, and other clones once, few, many or no size at all.

TRBJ2-7	TRBV20-1	few	17	TRBD2	TGCAGTGTTACTAGCGGGAATGCCGGCAGGGGCTCCTACGAGCAGTACTTC	CSVTSGNAGRGSYEQYF
TRBJ2-7	TRBV18	many	15	NA	TGTGCCAGCTCACCAGCGGCCCAGAGGGGCTACGAGCAGTACTTC	CASSPAAQRGYEQYF
TRBJ2-1	TRBV12-3/TRBV12-4	many	14	TRBD2	TGTGCCAGCATTTCTAGCGGAGCCTACAATGAGCAGTTCTTC	CASISSGAYNEQFF
TRBJ2-5	TRBV27	NA	15	TRBD2	TGTGCCAGCAGTTCCCGGGAGGGCCAGGGAGAGACCCAGTACTTC	CASSSREGQGETQYF
TRBJ2-1	TRBV5-1	many	17	TRBD2	TGCGCCAGCAGCGGGGGGGATCGGCGGAGCTCCTACAATGAGCAGTTCTTC	CASSGGDRRSSYNEQFF
TRBJ1-1	TRBV7-9	many	11	NA	TGTGCCAGCAGCTTAAGCCCTGAAGCTTTCTTT	CASSLSPEAFF
TRBJ2-1	TRBV4-3	few	16	NA	TGCGCCAGCAGCCATCCCAAACAGATAGCCTACAATGAGCAGTTCTTC	CASSHPKQIAYNEQFF
TRBJ2-7	TRBV4-3	few	15	NA	TGCGCCAGCAGCCAATCCTATTCGGGAGTGGACGAGCAGTACTTC	CASSQSYSGVDEQYF
TRBJ1-2	TRBV7-2	NA	15	NA	TGTGCCAGCAGCCCGGAACAGGGAGGAAGCTATAACTACACCTTC	CASSPEQGGSYNYTF
TRBJ2-1	TRBV6-1	few	14	TRBD2	TGTGCCAGCACGGGGACTAGCGGGACCAATGAGCAGTTCTTC	CASTGTSGTNEQFF
TRBJ2-1	TRBV7-3	many	14	TRBD2	TGTGCCAGCTCTCCATCGGGGGGTGGCAATGAGCAGTTCTTC	CASSPSGGGNEQFF
TRBJ1-1	TRBV7-3	NA	13	TRBD1	TGTGCCAGCAGCTTAATAACAGGGGGCGAGGCTTTCTTT	CASSLITGGEAFF
TRBJ2-1	TRBV11-2	many	16	NA	TGTGCCAGCAGCTTATTCAGCCCCCCCTTGTCTGGTGAGCAGTTCTTC	CASSLFSPPLSGEQFF
TRBJ2-7	TRBV6-2/TRBV6-3	few	13	NA	TGTGCCAGCAGTATAGGACCGAACTACGAGCAGTACTTC	CASSIGPNYEQYF
TRBJ2-1	TRBV15	NA	13	NA	TGTGCCACCAGCAGAGGGCCTGGGAGTGAGCAGTTCTTC	CATSRGPGSEQFF
TRBJ1-2	TRBV19	NA	12	NA	TGTGCCAGTAGACGCCACCTATATGGCTACACCTTC	CASRRHLYGYTF
TRBJ2-1	TRBV6-1	NA	15	TRBD2	TGTGCCAGCAGACAAACTAGCGGGAGGCTCGGTGAGCAGTTCTTC	CASRQTSGRLGEQFF
TRBJ2-3	TRBV5-1	few	14	NA	TGCGCCAGCAGTAAGGACCCCGGAGCAGATACGCAGTATTTT	CASSKDPGADTQYF
TRBJ1-2	TRBV4-2	few	14	NA	TGTGCCAGCAGCCTACCCCGACGAGACTATGGCTACACCTTC	CASSLPRRDYGYTF
TRBJ2-5	TRBV5-1	NA	17	TRBD2	TGCGCCAGCAGCTCCCGGACTAGCGGGTGGGACCGGGAGACCCAGTACTTC	CASSSRTSGWDRETQYF
TRBJ2-1	TRBV6-2/TRBV6-3	many	17	TRBD2	TGTGCCAGCAGCGGACTAGCGGGAGGGTCTTCCTACAATGAGCAGTTCTTC	CASSGLAGGSSYNEQFF
TRBJ2-7	TRBV6-1	few	14	TRBD2	TGTGCCGGCAGGCGGACTAGCGGGGACTACGAGCAGTACTTC	CAGRRTSGDYEQYF
TRBJ2-5	TRBV28	NA	11	TRBD1	TGTGCCAGCAGAGCGGACAGGTTAGAGTACTTC	CASRADRLEYF
TRBJ2-2	TRBV19	few	13	NA	TGTGCCAGTAGTATAAAACCAACCGGGGAGCTGTTTTTT	CASSIKPTGELFF
TRBJ2-7	TRBV7-2	many	15	NA	TGTGCCAGCAGCTTAGCTAGCGGAAGCTCCTACGAGCAGTACTTC	CASSLASGSSYEQYF
TRBJ2-7	TRBV9	NA	15	TRBD1	TGTGCCAGCAGCTACGGACAGGGAGTCTCCTACGAGCAGTACTTC	CASSYGQGVSYEQYF
TRBJ2-1	TRBV3-2	many	17	NA	TGTGCCAGCAGCCAAGATCTTCGCCTAGCGGGAGACAATGAGCAGTTCTTC	CASSQDLRLAGDNEQFF
TRBJ2-1	TRBV5-5	few	16	NA	TGTGCCAGCAGCTTTCGAGGGGGGTTTGCCTACAATGAGCAGTTCTTC	CASSFRGGFAYNEQFF
TRBJ1-4	TRBV7-9	NA	15	TRBD1	TGTGTCAGCAGCTTAGGACAGGCAACTAATGAAAAACTGTTTTTT	CVSSLGQATNEKLFF
TRBJ1-1	TRBV6-1	NA	15	NA	TGTGCCAGCAGTGAAGGGACCTCGGGGGACACTGAAGCTTTCTTT	CASSEGTSGDTEAFF
TRBJ2-7	TRBV6-2/TRBV6-3	many	15	NA	TGTGCCAGCAGTTACACTCGGGCCGGAAACTACGAGCAGTACTTC	CASSYTRAGNYEQYF
TRBJ2-5	TRBV11-2	many	16	NA	TGTGCCAGCAGCTTAGGAGTTAAGGCCCCCGGAGAGACCCAGTACTTC	CASSLGVKAPGETQYF
TRBJ2-7	TRBV20-1	NA	11	NA	TGCAGTGCTAGTACCCTAGACGAGCAGTACTTC	CSASTLDEQYF
TRBJ1-1	TRBV2	NA	13	TRBD1	TGTGCCAGCAGGGACAGGGTGCACACTGAAGCTTTCTTT	CASRDRVHTEAFF
TRBJ1-3	TRBV28	many	15	TRBD1	TGTGCCAGCAGTTTCGGGACAGCTTCTGGAAACACCATATATTTT	CASSFGTASGNTIYF
TRBJ2-7	TRBV30	many	13	NA	TGTGCCTGGGATAAGGCCGGAGGTGCCGAGCAGTACTTC	CAWDKAGGAEQYF
TRBJ1-2	TRBV19	few	14	NA	TGTGCCAGTAGCCCCCATGAGCAGGAGACTGGCTACACCTTC	CASSPHEQETGYTF
TRBJ1-2	TRBV15	NA	14	NA	TGTGCCACCAGCAGAGGGGGCGAGCTCTATGGCTACACCTTC	CATSRGGELYGYTF
TRBJ2-6	TRBV28	few	15	NA	TGTGCCAGCAGTTTTGGTGCTGGGGGGGCCAACGTCCTGACTTTC	CASSFGAGGANVLTF
TRBJ2-6	TRBV29-1	NA	13	NA	TGCAGCGTTGACGAGCCGGGGGCCAACGTCCTGACTTTC	CSVDEPGANVLTF
TRBJ2-3	TRBV9	NA	16	TRBD2	TGTGCCAGCAGCATTGGACTAGCGGGAGACACAGATACGCAGTATTTT	CASSIGLAGDTDTQYF
TRBJ2-3	TRBV15	NA	15	TRBD2	TGTGCCACCAGCACCGGACTAGCGGGAGGAGATACGCAGTATTTT	CATSTGLAGGDTQYF
TRBJ2-5	TRBV3-1	many	14	NA	TGTGCCAGCAGCCAAGTTGACAATCGGGAGACCCAGTACTTC	CASSQVDNRETQYF
TRBJ2-7	TRBV30	many	12	TRBD2	TGTGCCTGGAGTTCGGGAGGCGGGGAGCAGTACTTC	CAWSSGGGEQYF
TRBJ1-1	TRBV27	NA	12	NA	TGTGCCAGCACCCTAACAGGGTCGAAGGCTTTCTTT	CASTLTGSKAFF
TRBJ2-7	TRBV19	few	13	NA	TGTGCCAGTAGTATCGGGACTGGGTACGAGCAGTACTTC	CASSIGTGYEQYF
TRBJ2-3	TRBV4-3	few	17	TRBD2	TGCGCCAGCAGCCAAGATCTCACGGGAGGCCTCACAGATACGCAGTATTTT	CASSQDLTGGLTDTQYF
TRBJ1-1	TRBV4-1	NA	14	NA	TGCGCCAGCAGTCCAGCGGGGCTCCCCCATAAAGCTTTCTTT	CASSPAGLPHKAFF
TRBJ2-7	TRBV28	many	18	NA	TGTGCCAGCAGTTCCCCTGGGACACTCTGGGGGAGCGCCTACGAGCAGTACTTC	CASSSPGTLWGSAYEQYF